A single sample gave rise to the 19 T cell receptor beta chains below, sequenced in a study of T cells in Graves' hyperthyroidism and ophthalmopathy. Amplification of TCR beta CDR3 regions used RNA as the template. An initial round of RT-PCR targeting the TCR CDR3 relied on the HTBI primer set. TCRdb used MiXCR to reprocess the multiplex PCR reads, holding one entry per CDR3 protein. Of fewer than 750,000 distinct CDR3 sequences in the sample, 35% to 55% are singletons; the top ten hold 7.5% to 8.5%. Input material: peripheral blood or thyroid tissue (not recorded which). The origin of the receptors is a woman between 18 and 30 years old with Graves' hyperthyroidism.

Written as DNA, the CDR3 is TGCAGCGTTGATTGGACTAGCGGCTACACCTTC. Residues: CSVDWTSGYTF. This sequence joins TRBV29-1 and TRBJ1-2; D is undetermined. The CDR3 has 11 amino acids. V lost 3 bases and J 8 bases, leaving 10 bases between the germline ends. CDR1 is SQVTM and CDR2 is ANQGSEA in the germline V gene.

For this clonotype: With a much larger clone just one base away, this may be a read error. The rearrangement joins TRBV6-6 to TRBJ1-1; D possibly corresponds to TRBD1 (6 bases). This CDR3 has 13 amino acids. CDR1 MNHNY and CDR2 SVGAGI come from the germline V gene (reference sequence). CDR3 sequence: CAGSGTGLAEAFF. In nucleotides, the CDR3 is TGTGCCGGCAGTGGAACAGGGTTGGCTGAAGCTTTCTTT.

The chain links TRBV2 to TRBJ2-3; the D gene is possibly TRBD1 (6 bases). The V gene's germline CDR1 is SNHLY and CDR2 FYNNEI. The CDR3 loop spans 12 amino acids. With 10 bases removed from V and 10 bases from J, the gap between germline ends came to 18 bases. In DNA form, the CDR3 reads TGTGCCATCATCACATTAGGGGGTCCGCAGTATTTT. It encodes CAIITLGGPQYF.

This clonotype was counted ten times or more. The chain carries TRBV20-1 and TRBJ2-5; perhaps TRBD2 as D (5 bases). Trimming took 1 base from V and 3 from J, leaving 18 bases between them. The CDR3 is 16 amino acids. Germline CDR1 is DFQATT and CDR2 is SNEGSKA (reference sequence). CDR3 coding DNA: TGCAGTGCTAGAGTTTCGGCCCGAACGGGGAAAGAGACCCAGTACTTC. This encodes CSARVSARTGKETQYF.

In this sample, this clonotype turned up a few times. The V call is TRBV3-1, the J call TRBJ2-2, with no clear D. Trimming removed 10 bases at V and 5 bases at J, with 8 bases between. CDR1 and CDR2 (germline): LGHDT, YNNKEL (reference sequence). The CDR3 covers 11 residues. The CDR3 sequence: CATGSTGELFF. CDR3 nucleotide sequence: TGTGCCACCGGATCGACCGGGGAGCTGTTTTTT.

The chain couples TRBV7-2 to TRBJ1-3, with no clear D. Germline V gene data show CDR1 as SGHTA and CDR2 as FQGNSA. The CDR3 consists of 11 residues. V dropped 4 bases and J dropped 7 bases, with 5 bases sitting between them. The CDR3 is CASSWENTIYF. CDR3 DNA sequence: TGTGCCAGCAGCTGGGAGAACACCATATATTTT.

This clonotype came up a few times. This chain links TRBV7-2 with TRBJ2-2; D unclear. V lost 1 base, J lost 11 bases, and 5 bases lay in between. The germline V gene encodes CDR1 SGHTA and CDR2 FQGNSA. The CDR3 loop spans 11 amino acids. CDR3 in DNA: TGTGCCAGCAGCTTAGGGGCTGAGCTGTTTTTT. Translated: CASSLGAELFF.

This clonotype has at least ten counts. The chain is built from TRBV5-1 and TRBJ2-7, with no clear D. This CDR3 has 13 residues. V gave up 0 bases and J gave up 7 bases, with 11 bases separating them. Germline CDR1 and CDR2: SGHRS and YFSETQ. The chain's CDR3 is CASSLDSDPEQYF. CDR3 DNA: TGCGCCAGCAGCTTGGATTCGGATCCTGAGCAGTACTTC.

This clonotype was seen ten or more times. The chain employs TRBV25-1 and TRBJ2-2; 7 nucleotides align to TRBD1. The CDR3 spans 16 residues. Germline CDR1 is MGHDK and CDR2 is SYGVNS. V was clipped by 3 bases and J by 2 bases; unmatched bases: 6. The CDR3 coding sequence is TGTGCCAGCAGTGATCCCAACAGGGGTAACACCGGGGAGCTGTTTTTT. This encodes CASSDPNRGNTGELFF.

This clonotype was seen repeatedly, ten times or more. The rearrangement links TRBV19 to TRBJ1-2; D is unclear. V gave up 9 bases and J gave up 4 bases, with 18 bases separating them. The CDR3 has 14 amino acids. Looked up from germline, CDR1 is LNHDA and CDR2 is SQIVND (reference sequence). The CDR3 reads CASHNVDATYGYTF. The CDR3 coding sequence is TGTGCCAGCCACAACGTGGACGCCACCTATGGCTACACCTTC.

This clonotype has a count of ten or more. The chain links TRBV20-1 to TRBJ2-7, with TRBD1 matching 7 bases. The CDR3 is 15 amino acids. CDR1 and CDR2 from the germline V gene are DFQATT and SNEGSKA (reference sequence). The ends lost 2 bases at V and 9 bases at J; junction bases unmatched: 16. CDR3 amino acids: CSARPDRDRTGAQYF. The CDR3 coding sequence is TGCAGTGCTAGACCAGACAGGGACCGGACCGGCGCGCAGTACTTC.

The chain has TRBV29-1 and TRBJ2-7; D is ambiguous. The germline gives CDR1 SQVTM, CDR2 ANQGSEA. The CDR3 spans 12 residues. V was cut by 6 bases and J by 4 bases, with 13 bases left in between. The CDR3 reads CSVSGIAYEQYF. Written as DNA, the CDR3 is TGCAGCGTGAGTGGGATCGCGTACGAGCAGTACTTC.

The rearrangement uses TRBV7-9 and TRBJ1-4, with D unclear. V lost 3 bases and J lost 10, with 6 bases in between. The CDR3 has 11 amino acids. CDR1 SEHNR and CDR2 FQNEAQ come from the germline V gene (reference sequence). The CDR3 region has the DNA TGTGCCAGCAGCTTTTGGGGAAAACTGTTTTTT. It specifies CASSFWGKLFF.

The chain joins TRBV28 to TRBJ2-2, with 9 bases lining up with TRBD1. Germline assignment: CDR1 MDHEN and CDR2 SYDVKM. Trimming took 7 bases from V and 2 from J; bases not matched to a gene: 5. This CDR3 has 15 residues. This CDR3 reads CASTEQGANTGELFF. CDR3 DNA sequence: TGTGCCAGCACAGAACAGGGGGCTAACACCGGGGAGCTGTTTTTT.

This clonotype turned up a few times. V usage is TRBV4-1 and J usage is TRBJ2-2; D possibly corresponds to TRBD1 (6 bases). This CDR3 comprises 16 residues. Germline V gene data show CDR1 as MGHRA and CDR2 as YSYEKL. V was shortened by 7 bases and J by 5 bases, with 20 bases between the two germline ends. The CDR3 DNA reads TGCGCCAGCACCCTCGGGGCCGTGAGGGGGACCGGGGAGCTGTTTTTT. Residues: CASTLGAVRGTGELFF.

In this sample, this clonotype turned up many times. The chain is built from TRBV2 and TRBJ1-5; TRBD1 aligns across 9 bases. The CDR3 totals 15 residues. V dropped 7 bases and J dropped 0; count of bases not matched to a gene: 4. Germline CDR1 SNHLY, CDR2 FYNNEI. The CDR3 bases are TGTGCCAGCACCCTGGACAGGGGTAGCAATCAGCCCCAGCATTTT. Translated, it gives CASTLDRGSNQPQHF.

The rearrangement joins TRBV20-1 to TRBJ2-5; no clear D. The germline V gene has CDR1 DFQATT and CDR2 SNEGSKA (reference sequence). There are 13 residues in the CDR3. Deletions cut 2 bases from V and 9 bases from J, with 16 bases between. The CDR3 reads CSARQNSNQPQYF. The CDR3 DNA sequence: TGCAGTGCTAGACAAAATAGCAATCAGCCCCAGTACTTC.

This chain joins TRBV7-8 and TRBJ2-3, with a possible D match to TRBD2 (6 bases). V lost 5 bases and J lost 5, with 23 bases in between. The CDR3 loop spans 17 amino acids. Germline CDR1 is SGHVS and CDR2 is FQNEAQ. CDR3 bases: TGTGCCAGCAGCCCCCCCCGTAGTAGGGCGGGGAGAGATACGCAGTATTTT. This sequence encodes CASSPPRSRAGRDTQYF.

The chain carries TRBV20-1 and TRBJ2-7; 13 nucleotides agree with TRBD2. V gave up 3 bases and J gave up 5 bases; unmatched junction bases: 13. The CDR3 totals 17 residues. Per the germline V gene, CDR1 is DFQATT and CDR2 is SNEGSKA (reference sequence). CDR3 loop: CSASPTRGTSGNHEQYF. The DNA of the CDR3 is TGCAGTGCTAGCCCTACGCGAGGGACTAGCGGGAATCACGAGCAGTACTTC.